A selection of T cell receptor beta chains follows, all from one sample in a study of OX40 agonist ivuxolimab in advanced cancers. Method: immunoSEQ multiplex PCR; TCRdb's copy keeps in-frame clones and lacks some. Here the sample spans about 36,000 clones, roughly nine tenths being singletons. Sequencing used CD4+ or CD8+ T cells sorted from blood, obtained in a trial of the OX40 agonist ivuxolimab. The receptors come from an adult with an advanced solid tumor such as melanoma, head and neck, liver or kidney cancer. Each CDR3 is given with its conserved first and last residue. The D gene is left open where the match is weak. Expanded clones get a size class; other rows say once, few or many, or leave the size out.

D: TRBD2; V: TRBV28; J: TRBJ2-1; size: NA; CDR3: CASSKRTSGIDEQFF; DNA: TGTGCCAGCAGCAAACGGACTAGCGGGATTGATGAGCAGTTCTTC
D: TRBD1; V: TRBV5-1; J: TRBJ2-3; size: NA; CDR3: CASRLQGAADTQYF; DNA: TGCGCCAGCAGGCTACAGGGGGCTGCAGATACGCAGTATTTT
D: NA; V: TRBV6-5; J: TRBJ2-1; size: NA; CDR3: CASRERATYNEQFF; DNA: TGTGCCAGTAGAGAGCGGGCCACCTACAATGAGCAGTTCTTC
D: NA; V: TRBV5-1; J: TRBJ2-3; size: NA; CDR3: CASSLGVAGTDTQYF; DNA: TGCGCCAGCAGCTTGGGGGTAGCCGGCACAGATACGCAGTATTTT
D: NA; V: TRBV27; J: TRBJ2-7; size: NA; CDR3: CASSSTLLKQASSYEQYF; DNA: TGTGCCAGCAGTTCTACCCTACTCAAACAGGCTTCCTCCTACGAGCAGTACTTC
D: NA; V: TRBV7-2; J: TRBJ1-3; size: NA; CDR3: CASSSIGGSSGNTIYF; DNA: TGTGCCAGCAGCTCCATTGGAGGGAGCTCTGGAAACACCATATATTTT
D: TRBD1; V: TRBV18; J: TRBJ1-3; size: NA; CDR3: CASSPEWTGGNTIYF; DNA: TGTGCCAGCTCACCCGAATGGACAGGTGGAAACACCATATATTTT
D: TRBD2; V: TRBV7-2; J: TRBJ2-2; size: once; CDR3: CASSLMVSSGSAYTGELFF; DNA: TGTGCCAGCAGCTTAATGGTGTCTAGCGGGAGCGCGTACACCGGGGAGCTGTTTTTT
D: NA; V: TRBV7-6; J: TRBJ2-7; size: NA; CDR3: CASSPGAVLNEQYF; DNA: TGTGCCAGCAGCCCAGGCGCGGTTCTCAACGAGCAGTACTTC
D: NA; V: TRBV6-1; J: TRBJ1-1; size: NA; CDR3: CASSVTYRNTEAFF; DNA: TGTGCCAGCAGCGTCACCTACAGGAACACTGAAGCTTTCTTT